This TCR beta chain was found in a study of T cell changes during pregnancy in multiple sclerosis. The CDR3 runs to 13 residues. V dropped 5 bases and J dropped 5 bases, with 11 bases sitting between them. Looked up from germline, CDR1 is KGHSH and CDR2 is LQKENI. Method: immunoSEQ multiplex PCR; TCRdb's copy keeps in-frame clones and lacks some. Of roughly 80,000 clones in the sample, 90% to 95% were seen once. The V call is TRBV18, the J call TRBJ2-3, with a tentative D call TRBD2 (5 bases). The sample here was peripheral blood, taken before pregnancy. The sequence was obtained from a female donor with multiple sclerosis, enrolled in a pregnancy study. The CDR3, as DNA: TGTGCCAGCTCAACCAGCAGCGGAGATACGCAGTATTTT. This translates into CASSTSSGDTQYF. Full variable domain (missing parts from reference TRBV18 and TRBJ2-3): NAGVMQNPRHLVRRRGQEARLRCSPMKGHSHVYWYRQLPEEGLKFMVYLQKENIIDESGMPKERFSAEFPKEGPSILRIQQVVRGDSAAYFCASSTSSGDTQYFGPGTRLTVL.